The 8 T cell receptor beta chains in this list originate from one sample, sequenced in a study of blood T cell repertoires in COVID-19. Here immunoSEQ multiplex PCR was the method, and the copy in TCRdb shows in-frame clones only, minus some. The sample holds about 170,000 clones, 70% to 90% seen once. Sequenced input: peripheral blood. The receptors derive from a man between 50 and 59 years old who had recovered from COVID-19.

This chain connects TRBV6-2 or TRBV6-3 to TRBJ1-5; D possibly corresponds to TRBD1 (6 bases). The CDR3 has 15 amino acids. Per germline, CDR1 MNHEY and CDR2 SVGEGT. V lost 6 bases and J 2 bases, leaving 14 bases between the germline ends. The CDR3 DNA sequence: TGTGCCAGCAGCCCTTACAGGGATCGCAATCAGCCCCAGCATTTT. Protein product: CASSPYRDRNQPQHF.

The chain couples TRBV6-5 to TRBJ1-4, with 7 bases that match TRBD1. Per the germline V gene, CDR1 is MNHEY and CDR2 is SVGAGI. J was trimmed by 4 bases and V by 6 bases; bases with no gene match: 5. The CDR3 consists of 14 residues. CDR3 residues: CASRMGQINEKLFF. The CDR3 DNA reads as TGTGCCAGCAGGATGGGACAGATTAATGAAAAACTGTTTTTT.

This chain uses TRBV7-3 with TRBJ2-1; the match to TRBD1 covers 7 bases. This CDR3 has 13 residues. J gave up 8 bases and V 5 bases, and 6 bases lay outside the gene matches. Germline values: CDR1 SGHTA, CDR2 FQGTGA. The CDR3 is CASSRQGPHEQFF. CDR3 nucleotides: TGTGCCAGCAGCCGACAGGGACCCCATGAGCAGTTCTTC.

The J gene is TRBJ1-5, the V gene TRBV18; TRBD1 matches at 7 bases. The CDR3 sequence is 15 residues long. Germline V gene data show CDR1 as KGHSH and CDR2 as LQKENI. V gave up 3 bases and J gave up 7 bases; unmatched junction bases: 9. CDR3 amino acids: CASSPRGQTGQPQHF. DNA of the CDR3: TGTGCCAGCTCACCGAGGGGACAGACGGGGCAGCCCCAGCATTTT. The full variable domain, completed using reference TRBV18 and TRBJ1-5, is NAGVMQNPRHLVRRRGQEARLRCSPMKGHSHVYWYRQLPEEGLKFMVYLQKENIIDESGMPKERFSAEFPKEGPSILRIQQVVRGDSAAYFCASSPRGQTGQPQHFGDGTRLSIL.

This sequence joins TRBV11-2 and TRBJ1-1; no clear D gene. The V gene's germline CDR1 is SGHAT and CDR2 FQNNGV. Trimming left V 4 bases short and J 5 bases short, with 5 bases between. This CDR3 spans 11 amino acids. CDR3 bases: TGTGCCAGCAGCTCAATGACTGAAGCTTTCTTT. Translated, it gives CASSSMTEAFF.

The chain uses TRBV6-5 and TRBJ1-1; 8 bases fit TRBD1. The germline V gene has CDR1 MNHEY and CDR2 SVGAGI. There are 16 residues in the CDR3. Losses at the gene ends were 2 bases for V and 0 bases for J; bases not matched to a gene: 5. The CDR3 protein is CASSYGTGPMNTEAFF. CDR3 DNA sequence: TGTGCCAGCAGTTACGGGACAGGCCCGATGAACACTGAAGCTTTCTTT.

V is TRBV9 and J is TRBJ2-1; the match to TRBD2 covers 9 bases. V shed 4 bases and J 4 bases; nucleotides not matched to a gene: 9. The V gene's germline CDR1 is SGDLS and CDR2 YYNGEE. The CDR3 is 16 amino acids. The CDR3 here is CASSFLSAGGYNEQFF. As DNA, the CDR3 is TGTGCCAGCAGCTTCCTTTCAGCGGGAGGTTACAATGAGCAGTTCTTC.

This sequence joins TRBV28 and TRBJ2-7; 8 nucleotides align to TRBD1. V gave up 7 bases and J gave up 2 bases; unmatched junction bases: 10. Germline assignment: CDR1 MDHEN and CDR2 SYDVKM. The CDR3 is made up of 15 amino acids. The CDR3, as DNA: TGTGCCAGCACCCCTAGAGCAGGGGGCCCCTACGAGCAGTACTTC. Translating gives CASTPRAGGPYEQYF.